This TCR beta chain stems from a study of blood T cells in healthy people across ages (dated by TCRdb to between 2014 and 2017). In the study overall: Template switching captured roughly one uniquely barcoded TCR beta cDNA molecule per two T cells in model experiments. The study measured age-related changes in TCR beta repertoire diversity using deep sequencing normalized with unique cDNA molecular identifiers. Four age groups were formed from the donors: young (average approximately 15 years), middle-aged (just under 40), aged (62) and long-lived (around 82). To avoid experimental bias, donors of different ages were distributed randomly across sequencing lanes. Using the same blood draw, the study looked at two additional independent replicas of 1 million unique cDNA reads for two donors, one aged 18 to 30 and the other aged 80 or older.

Receptor libraries were prepared by 5' RACE. A second PCR of about 6 to 11 cycles was run with a J-beta primer mix and a sample-barcoded 5' primer. A template-switch 5' adaptor carrying 12 random nucleotides introduced a unique molecular identifier onto each TCR beta cDNA molecule. Each sample yielded at least 3 million CDR3-containing paired-end reads. The Mint cDNA synthesis kit, primed by a TRBC-specific oligonucleotide, was used to synthesize first-strand cDNA from all RNA. Following uracil-DNA glycosylase treatment, a first 18-cycle PCR with universal primers M1SS and BC2_uni_R was performed on all cDNA. The published analysis was carried out like this. For normalization, 1 million high-quality reads, each with a distinct molecular identifier, were randomly selected from each sample. Instead of being binned into consensus sequences, reads with shared molecular identifiers were discarded. MiTCR, run with a Q25 quality threshold and the strictest error-elimination algorithm, handled CDR3 identification, clonotype clustering and error correction. Lower-bound total TCR beta diversity was estimated with a nonparametric unseen species model using Euler transformation. Using fastp trimming at Q25 and MiXCR clonotype assembly, TCRdb reanalyzed the public sequencing data and kept in-frame beta chains. Entries are consolidated by CDR3 protein sequence, retaining the most common genes and DNA. The V and J calls, along with clone size, are taken from TCRdb and not from the paper's own processing. The sample contains around 1,900,000 distinct CDR3 sequences, more than 35% of them found a single time. Approximately 22% of the sample goes to the ten largest clones.

The roughly 39 donors, aged about 6 to 90 years, were systemically healthy Caucasian individuals from Russia. Around 9.8 milliliters of peripheral blood were collected from each donor into EDTA-treated Vacutainer tubes. PBMCs were isolated by Ficoll-Paque density-gradient centrifugation, with at least 6.5 million obtained per sample. Total RNA was extracted from PBMCs with Trizol reagent, with at least 6 micrograms obtained per sample. Naive CD45RAhigh/CD27high T cell percentages were measured by flow cytometry on a PBMC aliquot from every donor. The CDR3 spans 14 residues, from the cysteine through the phenylalanine. Left in the record is the CDR3 DNA by itself, 42 bases read in frame from the first base. With regard to this clonotype: It has no known antigen specificity. No per-base quality is available; no much larger clone lies one base away.

The study at large found these results: Observed TCR beta diversity per million T cells fell roughly linearly with age, and a significant reduction was already apparent by age approximately 41. Bulk unsorted PBMC profiling prevented conclusive comparison of naive and antigen-experienced compartments. Estimates of total diversity from one million sequenced T cells were regarded as lower bounds and underestimates. Compared with the aged group, more naive CD4+ T cells, fewer expanded clones and increased TCR diversity were shown by the long-lived group, suggesting age selection. Because the CMV infection status of the donors was unknown, age-related changes in expanded clonotypes may potentially have been confounded. The percentage of naive T cells measured by flow cytometry correlated strongly with observed TCR beta diversity.

The source material was blood. This chain is built from TRBV12-3 or TRBV12-4 and TRBJ2-1; a tentative D call is TRBD2 (6 bases match). TRBJ2-7 matches the DNA end more closely, so the J call is doubtful. The sequence derives from a human donor in good health. The CDR3 reads CASSFGGSYNEQYF. In nucleotide form, the sequence is TGTGCCAGCAGTTTTGGAGGGTCCTACAATGAGCAGTACTTC.